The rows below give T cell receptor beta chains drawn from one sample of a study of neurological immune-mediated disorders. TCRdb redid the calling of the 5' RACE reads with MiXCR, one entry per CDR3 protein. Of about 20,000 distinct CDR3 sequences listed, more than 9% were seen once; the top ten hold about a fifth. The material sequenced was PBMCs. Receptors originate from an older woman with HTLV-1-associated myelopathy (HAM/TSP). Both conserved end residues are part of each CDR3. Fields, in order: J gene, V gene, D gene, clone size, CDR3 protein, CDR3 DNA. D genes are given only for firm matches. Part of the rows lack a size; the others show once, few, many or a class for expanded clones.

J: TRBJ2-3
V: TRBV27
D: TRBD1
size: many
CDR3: CASSFPTGSGTQYF
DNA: TGTGCCAGCAGTTTCCCGACAGGGTCGGGTACGCAGTATTTT

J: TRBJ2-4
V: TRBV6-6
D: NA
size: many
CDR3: CASTGDTRIAKNIQYF
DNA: TGTGCCAGCACCGGGGACACCCGGATAGCCAAAAACATTCAGTACTTC

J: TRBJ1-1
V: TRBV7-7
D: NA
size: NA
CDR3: CASSPRAGGVGDTEAFF
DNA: TGTGCTAGCAGCCCCAGGGCCGGGGGCGTGGGCGACACTGAAGCTTTCTTT

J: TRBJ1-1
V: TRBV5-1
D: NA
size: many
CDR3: CASRHRNTEAFF
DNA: TGCGCCAGCAGGCACAGGAACACTGAAGCTTTCTTT

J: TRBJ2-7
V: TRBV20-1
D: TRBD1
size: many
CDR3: CSARDWRDRGGYEQYF
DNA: TGCAGTGCTAGAGATTGGAGGGACAGGGGAGGCTACGAGCAGTACTTC

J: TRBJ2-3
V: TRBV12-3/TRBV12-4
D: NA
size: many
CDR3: CASIGQITDTQYF
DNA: TGTGCCAGCATTGGCCAAATCACAGATACGCAGTATTTT

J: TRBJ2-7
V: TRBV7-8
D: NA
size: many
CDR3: CASSLVEFRGEQYF
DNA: TGTGCCAGCAGCTTAGTGGAGTTCCGCGGCGAGCAGTACTTC

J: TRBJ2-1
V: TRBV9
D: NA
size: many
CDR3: CASSARDLLYNEQFF
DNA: TGTGCCAGCAGCGCTCGGGACTTGCTCTACAATGAGCAGTTCTTC

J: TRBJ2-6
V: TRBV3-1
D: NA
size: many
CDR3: CASSQDWLGGAGANVLTF
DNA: TGTGCCAGCAGCCAAGATTGGTTGGGGGGAGCTGGGGCCAACGTCCTGACTTTC

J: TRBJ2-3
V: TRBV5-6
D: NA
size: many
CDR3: CASRRTDTQYF
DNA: TGTGCCAGCAGACGCACAGATACGCAGTATTTT

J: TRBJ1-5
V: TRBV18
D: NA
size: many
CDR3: CASSPSNQPQHF
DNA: TGTGCCAGCTCTCCTAGCAATCAGCCCCAGCATTTT

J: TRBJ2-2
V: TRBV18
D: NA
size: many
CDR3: CASSPELRAKGELFF
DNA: TGTGCCAGCTCACCAGAGTTGCGGGCAAAAGGGGAGCTGTTTTTT

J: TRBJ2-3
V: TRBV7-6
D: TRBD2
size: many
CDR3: CASSASGGLGDTQYF
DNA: TGTGCCAGCAGCGCTAGCGGGGGGCTGGGAGATACGCAGTATTTT

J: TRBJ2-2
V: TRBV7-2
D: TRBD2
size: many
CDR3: CASSLDWRGAATGELFF
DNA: TGTGCCAGCAGCTTAGATTGGCGGGGGGCGGCCACCGGGGAGCTGTTTTTT

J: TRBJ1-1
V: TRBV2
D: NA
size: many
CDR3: CASISPVPALFREAFF
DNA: TGTGCCAGCATTAGTCCCGTTCCGGCGCTTTTTCGTGAAGCTTTCTTT

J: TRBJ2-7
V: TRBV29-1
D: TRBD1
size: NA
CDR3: CSVERTGTGTYEQYF
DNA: TGCAGCGTTGAGAGGACCGGGACAGGGACCTACGAGCAGTACTTC

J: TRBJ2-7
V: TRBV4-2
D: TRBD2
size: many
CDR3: CASSQGLAGANFYEQYF
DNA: TGTGCCAGCAGCCAAGGACTAGCGGGGGCCAACTTCTACGAGCAGTACTTC

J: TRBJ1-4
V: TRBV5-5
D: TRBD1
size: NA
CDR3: CASSQGAEEKLFF
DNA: TGTGCCAGCAGCCAGGGGGCGGAGGAAAAACTGTTTTTT

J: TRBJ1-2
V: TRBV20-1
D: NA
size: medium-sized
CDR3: CSAQTGSYGYTF
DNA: TGCAGTGCCCAAACAGGGTCCTATGGCTACACCTTC

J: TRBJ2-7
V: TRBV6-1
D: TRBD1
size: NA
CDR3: CASTQGQLPYEQYF
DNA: TGTGCCAGCACCCAGGGACAGCTCCCCTACGAGCAGTACTTC

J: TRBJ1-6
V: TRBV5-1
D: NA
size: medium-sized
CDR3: CASSLTAANSPLHF
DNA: TGCGCCAGCAGCTTGACAGCAGCTAATTCACCCCTCCACTTT

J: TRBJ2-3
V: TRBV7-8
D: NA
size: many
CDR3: CASSPHGGPTDTQYF
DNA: TGTGCCAGCAGCCCCCACGGTGGACCCACAGATACGCAGTATTTT

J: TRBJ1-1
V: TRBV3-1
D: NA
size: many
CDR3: CASSQVWGFEAFF
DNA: TGTGCCAGCAGCCAAGTGTGGGGGTTTGAAGCTTTCTTT

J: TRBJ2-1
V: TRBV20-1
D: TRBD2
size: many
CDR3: CSATTGGQGNEQFF
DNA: TGCAGTGCTACGACGGGGGGGCAGGGCAATGAGCAGTTCTTC

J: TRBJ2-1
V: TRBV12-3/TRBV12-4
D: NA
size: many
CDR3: CASSPYPRGNEQFF
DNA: TGTGCCAGCAGTCCTTACCCTCGAGGGAATGAGCAGTTCTTC

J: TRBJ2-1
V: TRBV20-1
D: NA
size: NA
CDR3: CSASGGRGGNEQFF
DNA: TGCAGTGCTAGTGGAGGCAGGGGAGGGAATGAGCAGTTCTTC

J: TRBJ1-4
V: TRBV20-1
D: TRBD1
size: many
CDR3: CSARTGGNEKLFF
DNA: TGCAGTGCTCGGACAGGGGGGAATGAAAAACTGTTTTTT

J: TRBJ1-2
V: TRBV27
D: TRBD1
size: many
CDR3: CPSSLSRQGANYGYTF
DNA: TGTCCCAGCAGTTTATCACGACAGGGGGCTAACTATGGCTACACCTTC

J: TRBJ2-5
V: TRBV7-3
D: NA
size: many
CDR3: CASSPGHGSGETQYF
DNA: TGTGCCAGCAGCCCGGGACACGGGTCCGGCGAGACCCAGTACTTC

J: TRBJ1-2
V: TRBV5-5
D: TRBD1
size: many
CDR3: CASSWDRGLGGYTF
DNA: TGTGCCAGCAGCTGGGACAGGGGGCTGGGGGGCTACACCTTC

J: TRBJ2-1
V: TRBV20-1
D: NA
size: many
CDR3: CSARDLRLTSYNEQFF
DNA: TGCAGTGCTAGAGATTTGCGTCTGACCTCCTACAATGAGCAGTTCTTC

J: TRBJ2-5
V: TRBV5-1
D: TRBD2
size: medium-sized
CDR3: CASSLSSGGQETQYF
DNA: TGCGCCAGCAGCTTGAGTAGCGGGGGGCAAGAGACCCAGTACTTC

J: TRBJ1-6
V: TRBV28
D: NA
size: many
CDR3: CASRLPNSPLHF
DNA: TGTGCCAGCAGGTTACCTAATTCACCCCTCCACTTT

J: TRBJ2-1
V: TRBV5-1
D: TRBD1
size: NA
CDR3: CASSSRQGYRNEQFF
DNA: TGCGCCAGCAGCTCCCGACAGGGTTATAGGAATGAGCAGTTCTTC

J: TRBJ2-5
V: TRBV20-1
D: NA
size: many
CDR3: CSAQAQETQYF
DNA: TGCAGTGCCCAAGCCCAGGAGACCCAGTACTTC

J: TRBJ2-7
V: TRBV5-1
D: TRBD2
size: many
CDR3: CASSLELAGPSYEQYF
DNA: TGCGCCAGCAGCTTGGAACTAGCGGGGCCCTCCTACGAGCAGTACTTC

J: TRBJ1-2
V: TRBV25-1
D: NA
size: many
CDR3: CASSGYPSGDYGYTF
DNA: TGTGCCAGCTCAGGTTACCCTTCAGGGGACTATGGCTACACCTTC

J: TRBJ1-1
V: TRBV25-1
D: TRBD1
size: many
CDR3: CASSDHRGPEAFF
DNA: TGTGCCAGCAGTGACCACAGGGGCCCTGAAGCTTTCTTT

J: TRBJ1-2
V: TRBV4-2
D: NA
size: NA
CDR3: CASSQTDLGYGYTF
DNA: TGTGCCAGCAGCCAAACAGATCTGGGCTATGGCTACACCTTC

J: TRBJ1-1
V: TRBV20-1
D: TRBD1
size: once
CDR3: CSAQNRGRGRTNTEAFF
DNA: TGCAGTGCTCAAAATAGGGGCAGGGGGCGAACGAACACTGAAGCTTTCTTT

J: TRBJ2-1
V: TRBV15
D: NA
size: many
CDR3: CATSSPGSPAGPYNEQFF
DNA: TGTGCCACCAGCTCCCCGGGCTCTCCGGCGGGGCCCTACAATGAGCAGTTCTTC

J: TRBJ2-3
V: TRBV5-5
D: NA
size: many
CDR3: CASSFDRAGGDTQYF
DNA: TGTGCCAGCAGCTTCGACAGGGCCGGAGGGGATACGCAGTATTTT

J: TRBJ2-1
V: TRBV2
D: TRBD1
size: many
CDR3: CASSRDGTGVSYNEQFF
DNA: TGTGCCAGCAGTCGAGATGGGACAGGGGTGTCCTACAATGAGCAGTTCTTC

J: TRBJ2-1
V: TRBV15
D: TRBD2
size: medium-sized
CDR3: CATSRDGGGVNEQFF
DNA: TGTGCCACCAGCAGAGATGGGGGGGGAGTGAATGAGCAGTTCTTC

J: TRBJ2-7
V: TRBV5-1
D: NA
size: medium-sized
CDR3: CASSSGDWTYEQYF
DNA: TGCGCCAGCAGCTCGGGGGACTGGACCTACGAGCAGTACTTC

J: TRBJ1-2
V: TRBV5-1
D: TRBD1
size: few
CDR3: CASSGGQGRNYGYTF
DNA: TGCGCCAGCAGCGGGGGACAGGGGCGTAACTATGGCTACACCTTC

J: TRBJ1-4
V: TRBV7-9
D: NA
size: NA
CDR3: CASSLQGENEKLFF
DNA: TGTGCCAGCAGCTTACAGGGAGAAAATGAAAAACTGTTTTTT

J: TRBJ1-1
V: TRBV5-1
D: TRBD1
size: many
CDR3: CASSPQGADTEAFF
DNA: TGCGCCAGCAGCCCGCAGGGGGCAGACACTGAAGCTTTCTTT

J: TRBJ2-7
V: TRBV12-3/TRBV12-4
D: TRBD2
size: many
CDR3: CASSFGTTYEQYF
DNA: TGTGCCAGCAGTTTCGGGACTACTTACGAGCAGTACTTC

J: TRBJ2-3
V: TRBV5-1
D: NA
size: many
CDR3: CASSFIPGPDTQYF
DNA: TGCGCCAGCAGCTTTATCCCAGGGCCAGATACGCAGTATTTT

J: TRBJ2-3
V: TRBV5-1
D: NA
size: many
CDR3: CASSLAPQDGTDTQYF
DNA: TGCGCCAGCAGCTTGGCTCCCCAAGACGGCACAGATACGCAGTATTTT

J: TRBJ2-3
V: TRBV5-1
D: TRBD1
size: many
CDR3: CASSLQGARSDTQYF
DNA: TGCGCCAGCAGCTTGCAGGGGGCGCGGTCAGATACGCAGTATTTT

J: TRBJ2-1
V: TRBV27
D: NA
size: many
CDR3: CASSLLAGLNEQFF
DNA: TGTGCCAGCAGTTTATTGGCAGGGTTAAATGAGCAGTTCTTC

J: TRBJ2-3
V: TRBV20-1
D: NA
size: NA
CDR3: CSVRIQGLIDTQYF
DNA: TGCAGTGTTAGGATACAGGGCCTTATAGATACGCAGTATTTT

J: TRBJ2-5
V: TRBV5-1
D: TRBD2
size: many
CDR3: CASSLTSEQTQYF
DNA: TGCGCCAGCAGCCTGACTAGCGAACAGACCCAGTACTTC